This T cell receptor beta chain was sequenced in a study of radiation and T cells in renal cell carcinoma. There are 15 residues in the CDR3. Trimming removed 3 bases from V and 6 bases from J; junction bases left unmatched: 8. Germline loops: CDR1 KGHSH, CDR2 LQKENI. Time point noted: blood 2 weeks post-SBRT. Treatment given: 15 Gy SBRT to primary tumor, nephrectomy 4 weeks later. Blood was sampled at baseline, 2 weeks and 4 weeks after SBRT. The table came from immunoSEQ multiplex PCR; TCRdb's copy has only in-frame clones and leaves some out. Here the sample spans 95,000 to 150,000 clones, roughly four fifths being singletons.

The sequence was collected from a man aged 50 to 59 with renal cell carcinoma. The sequencing used blood, collected from a patient whose treatment included radiotherapy and nephrectomy. This rearrangement joins TRBV18 to TRBJ2-7; 10 bases line up with TRBD2. The CDR3 loop reads CASSPPGLAGAEQYF. In DNA, the CDR3 is TGTGCCAGCTCACCCCCGGGCCTAGCGGGAGCCGAGCAGTACTTC.